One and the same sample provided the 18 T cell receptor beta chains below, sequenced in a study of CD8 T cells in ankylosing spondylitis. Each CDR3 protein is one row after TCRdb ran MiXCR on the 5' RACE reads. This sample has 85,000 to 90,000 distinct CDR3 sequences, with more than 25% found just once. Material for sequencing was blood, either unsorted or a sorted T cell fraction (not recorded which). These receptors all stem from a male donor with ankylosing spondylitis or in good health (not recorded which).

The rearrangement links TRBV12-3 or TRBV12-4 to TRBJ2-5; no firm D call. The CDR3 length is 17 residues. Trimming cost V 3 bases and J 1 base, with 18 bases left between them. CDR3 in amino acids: CASSFISPPPIQETQYF. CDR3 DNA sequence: TGTGCCAGCAGTTTTATCTCGCCCCCACCGATCCAAGAGACCCAGTACTTC.

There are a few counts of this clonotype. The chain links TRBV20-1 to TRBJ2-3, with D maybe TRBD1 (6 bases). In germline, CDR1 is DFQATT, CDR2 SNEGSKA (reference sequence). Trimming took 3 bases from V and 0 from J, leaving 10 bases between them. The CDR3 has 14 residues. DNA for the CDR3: TGCAGTGCTAGTCTCCAGGGGAGCACAGATACGCAGTATTTT. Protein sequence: CSASLQGSTDTQYF.

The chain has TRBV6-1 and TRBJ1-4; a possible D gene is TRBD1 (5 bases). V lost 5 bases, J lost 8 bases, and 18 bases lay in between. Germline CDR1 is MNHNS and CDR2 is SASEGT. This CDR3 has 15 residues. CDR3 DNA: TGTGCCAGCAGTCAGGGCTGGGGAGGTATGGAAAAACTGTTTTTT. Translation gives CASSQGWGGMEKLFF.

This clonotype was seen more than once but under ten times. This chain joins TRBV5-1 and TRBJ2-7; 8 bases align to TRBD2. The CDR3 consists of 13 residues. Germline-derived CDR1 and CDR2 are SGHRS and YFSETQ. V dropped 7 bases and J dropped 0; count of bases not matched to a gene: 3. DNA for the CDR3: TGCGCCAGCTCCAGCGGGGGCTCCTACGAGCAGTACTTC. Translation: CASSSGGSYEQYF.

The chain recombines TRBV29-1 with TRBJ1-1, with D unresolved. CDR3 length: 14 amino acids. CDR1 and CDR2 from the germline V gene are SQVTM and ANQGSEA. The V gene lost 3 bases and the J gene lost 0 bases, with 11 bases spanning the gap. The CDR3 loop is CSVDGVGMNTEAFF. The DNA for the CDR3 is TGCAGCGTTGACGGTGTAGGGATGAACACTGAAGCTTTCTTT.

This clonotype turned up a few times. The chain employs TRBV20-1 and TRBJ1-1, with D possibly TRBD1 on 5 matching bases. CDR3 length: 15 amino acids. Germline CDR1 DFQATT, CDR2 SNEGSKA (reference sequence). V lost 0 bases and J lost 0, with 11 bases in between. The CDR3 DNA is TGCAGTGCTAGAGAAGACAGTGCCATGAACACTGAAGCTTTCTTT. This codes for CSAREDSAMNTEAFF.

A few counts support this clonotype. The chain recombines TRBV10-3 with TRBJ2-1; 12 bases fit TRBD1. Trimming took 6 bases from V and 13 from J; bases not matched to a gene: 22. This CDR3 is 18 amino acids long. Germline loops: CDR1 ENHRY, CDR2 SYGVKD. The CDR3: CAISPGTGGGLAGGDQFF. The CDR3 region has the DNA TGTGCCATCAGCCCCGGGACAGGGGGCGGGCTAGCGGGTGGTGACCAGTTCTTC.

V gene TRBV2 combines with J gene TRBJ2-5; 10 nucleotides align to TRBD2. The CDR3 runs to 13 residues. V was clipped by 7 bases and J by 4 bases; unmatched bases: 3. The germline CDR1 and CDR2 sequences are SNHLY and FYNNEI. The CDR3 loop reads CASKREGGETQYF. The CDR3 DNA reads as TGTGCCAGCAAGCGGGAGGGCGGAGAGACCCAGTACTTC.

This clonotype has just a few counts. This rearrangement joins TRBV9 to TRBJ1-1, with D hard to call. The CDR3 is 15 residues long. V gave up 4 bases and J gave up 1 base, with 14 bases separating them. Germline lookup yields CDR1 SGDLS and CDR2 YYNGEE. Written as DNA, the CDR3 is TGTGCCAGCAGCCCGACGACGGCCCCGAACACTGAAGCTTTCTTT. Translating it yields CASSPTTAPNTEAFF.

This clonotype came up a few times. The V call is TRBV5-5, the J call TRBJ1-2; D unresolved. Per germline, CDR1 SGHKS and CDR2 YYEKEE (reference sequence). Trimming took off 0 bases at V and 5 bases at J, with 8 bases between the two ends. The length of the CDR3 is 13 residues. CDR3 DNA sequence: TGTGCCAGCAGCTTGGCTGCAGAATATGGCTACACCTTC. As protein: CASSLAAEYGYTF.

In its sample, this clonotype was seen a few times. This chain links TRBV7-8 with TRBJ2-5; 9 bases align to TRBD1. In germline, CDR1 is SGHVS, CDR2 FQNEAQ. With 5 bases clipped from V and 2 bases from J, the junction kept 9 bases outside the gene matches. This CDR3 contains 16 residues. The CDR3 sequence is CASSEGTGIGQETQYF. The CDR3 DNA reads TGTGCCAGCAGCGAAGGGACAGGGATTGGACAAGAGACCCAGTACTTC.

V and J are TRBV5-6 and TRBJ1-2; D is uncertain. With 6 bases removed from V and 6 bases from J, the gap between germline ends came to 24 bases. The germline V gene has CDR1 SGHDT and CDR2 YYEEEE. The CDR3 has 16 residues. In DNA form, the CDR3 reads TGTGCCAGCACCTCTCAAGGCAGGTTCATTTCGGATGGCTACACCTTC. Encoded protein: CASTSQGRFISDGYTF.

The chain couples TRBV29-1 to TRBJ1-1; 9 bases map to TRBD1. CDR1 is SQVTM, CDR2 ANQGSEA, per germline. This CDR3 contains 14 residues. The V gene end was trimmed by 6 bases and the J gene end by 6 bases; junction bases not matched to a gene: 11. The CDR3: CSVKITGGLAEAFF. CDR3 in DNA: TGCAGCGTGAAGATTACAGGGGGCCTCGCTGAAGCTTTCTTT. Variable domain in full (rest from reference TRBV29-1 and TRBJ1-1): SAVISQKPSRDICQRGTSLTIQCQVDSQVTMMFWYRQQPGQSLTLIATANQGSEATYESGFVIDKFPISRPNLTFSTLTVSNMSPEDSSIYLCSVKITGGLAEAFFGQGTRLTVV.

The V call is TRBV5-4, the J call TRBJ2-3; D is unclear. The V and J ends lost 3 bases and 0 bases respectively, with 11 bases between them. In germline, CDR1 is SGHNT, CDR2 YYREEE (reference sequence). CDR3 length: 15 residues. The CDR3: CASSSRLASTDTQYF. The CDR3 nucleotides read TGTGCCAGCAGCTCCCGACTGGCAAGCACAGATACGCAGTATTTT.

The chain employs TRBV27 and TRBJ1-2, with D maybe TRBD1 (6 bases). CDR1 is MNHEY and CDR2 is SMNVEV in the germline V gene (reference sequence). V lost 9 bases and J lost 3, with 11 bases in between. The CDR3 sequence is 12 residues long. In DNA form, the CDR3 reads TGTGCCAGTAGACAGGAGGACTATGGCTACACCTTC. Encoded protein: CASRQEDYGYTF.

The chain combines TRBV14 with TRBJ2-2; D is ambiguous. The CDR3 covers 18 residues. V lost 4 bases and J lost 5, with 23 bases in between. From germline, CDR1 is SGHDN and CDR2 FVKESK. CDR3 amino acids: CASSPNPILLKSTGELFF. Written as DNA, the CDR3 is TGTGCCAGCAGCCCCAATCCCATTCTTTTAAAGAGTACCGGGGAGCTGTTTTTT.

The CDR3 DNA is TGTGCCAGCAGCTTCCGACGAATCGGGAACACCGGGGAGCTGTTTTTT. Its protein is CASSFRRIGNTGELFF. This rearrangement joins TRBV5-4 to TRBJ2-2, with D uncertain. CDR1 is SGHNT and CDR2 is YYREEE in the germline V gene (reference sequence). The germline V and J ends were trimmed by 2 bases and 1 base, with 12 bases remaining between them. The CDR3 extends over 16 amino acids.

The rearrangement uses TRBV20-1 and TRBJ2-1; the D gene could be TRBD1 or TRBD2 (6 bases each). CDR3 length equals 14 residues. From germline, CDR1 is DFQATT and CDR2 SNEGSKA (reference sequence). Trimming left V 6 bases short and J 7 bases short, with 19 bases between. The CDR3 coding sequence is TGCAGTGCCACCAGTGGGCAGGGGAGGAATGAGCAGTTCTTC. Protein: CSATSGQGRNEQFF.